This TCR beta chain was captured in a study of PD-1 blockade in classical Hodgkin lymphoma. Trimming stripped 3 bases from V and 7 bases from J, with 10 bases between. Germline V gene data show CDR1 as SGHRS and CDR2 as YFSETQ. The length of the CDR3 is 12 residues. The patients all showed relapse after autologous stem cell transplantation, while their brentuximab vedotin exposure varied. Measured with immunoSEQ multiplex PCR; TCRdb has only the in-frame clones, and not every one. Of 13,000 to 15,000 clones in the sample, 86% are singletons; the top ten hold approximately 4.3%. The receptor comes from a human donor with classical Hodgkin lymphoma. This chain links TRBV5-1 with TRBJ1-2; D is uncertain. Sequencing was performed on peripheral blood mononuclear cells (PBMCs), taken at baseline. The CDR3 DNA sequence: TGCGCCAGCAGCTGGGCAGAGGGTGGCTACACCTTC. The encoded protein is CASSWAEGGYTF.